This TCR beta chain was recovered during a study of post-analysis software for immune sequencing data. About the research overall: There were relapsing-remitting, secondary progressive and progressive-relapsing multiple sclerosis among the disease courses included.

The study, taken as a whole, reports: F measure grouped same-batch samples tightly together. With TRBV5-6, TRBV5-1 and TRBV20-1 included, about 5 TRBV segments were more frequent in patients than in controls.

Unique molecular identifiers featured in each of the TCR beta cDNA libraries. T cells numbering 1 to 10 million yielded cDNA molecules that totaled about 500,000. TCRdb called the PCR reads again in MiXCR, with one record for every CDR3 protein. The sample contains about 570,000 distinct CDR3 sequences, around 36% of which appear only once. Turning to this clonotype: Its antigen is not identified.

The germline V gene encodes CDR1 SGHVS and CDR2 FNYEAQ. The germline V and J ends were trimmed by 3 bases and 0 bases, with 15 bases remaining between them. The CDR3 is 17 residues long. The receptor was derived from a girl aged 2 to 17 with multiple sclerosis. Input material: blood. This chain joins TRBV7-6 and TRBJ1-3, with D possibly TRBD1 on 5 matching bases. CDR3 loop: CASSFASRGDSGNTIYF. The CDR3 nucleotides read TGTGCCAGCAGCTTCGCCAGTCGGGGGGACTCTGGAAACACCATATATTTT. The full variable domain, with the rest looked up from reference TRBV7-6 and TRBJ1-3, is GAGVSQSPRYKVTKRGQDVALRCDPISGHVSLYWYRQALGQGPEFLTYFNYEAQQDKSGLPNDRFSAERPEGSISTLTIQRTEQRDSAMYRCASSFASRGDSGNTIYFGEGSWLTVV.